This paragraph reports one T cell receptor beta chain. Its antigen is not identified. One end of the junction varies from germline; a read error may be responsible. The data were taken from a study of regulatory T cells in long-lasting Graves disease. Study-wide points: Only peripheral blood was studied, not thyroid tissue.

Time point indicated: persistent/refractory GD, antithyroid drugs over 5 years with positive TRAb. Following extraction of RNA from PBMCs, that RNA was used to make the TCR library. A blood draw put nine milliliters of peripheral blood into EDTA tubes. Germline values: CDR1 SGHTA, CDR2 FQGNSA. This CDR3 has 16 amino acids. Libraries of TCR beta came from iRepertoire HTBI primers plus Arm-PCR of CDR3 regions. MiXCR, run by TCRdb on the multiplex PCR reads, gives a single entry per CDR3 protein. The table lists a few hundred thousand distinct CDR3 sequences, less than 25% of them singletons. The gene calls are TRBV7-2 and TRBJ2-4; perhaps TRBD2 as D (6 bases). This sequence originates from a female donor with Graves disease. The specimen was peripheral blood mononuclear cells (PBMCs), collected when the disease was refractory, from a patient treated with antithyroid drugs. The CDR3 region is CAGSLGRTTSGNIQYF. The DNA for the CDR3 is TGTGCCGGCAGCTTAGGGAGGACTACTTCCGGGAACATTCAGTACTTC.